This T cell receptor beta chain appears in the sequencing data of a study of T cell responses to AZD1222 COVID-19 vaccine. About the research overall: Second doses were pooled across both intervals (about 4 or about 12 weeks). Findings and limits, study-wide: In a largely white British group with more females than males, clonal diversity was possibly underestimated. No repertoire was sampled before or during the peak T cell response, only after it.

Looked up from germline, CDR1 is SGHTA and CDR2 is FQGNSA. The V end was cut by 5 bases, the J end by 1 base, with 11 bases between. This CDR3 contains 15 residues. About this clone itself: The antigen is unknown.

The assay was immunoSEQ multiplex PCR, and TCRdb's table has in-frame clones only and misses some. Counted here are fewer than 110,000 clones, roughly 90% occurring once; the ten biggest clones make up approximately 7%. Sequencing used peripheral blood, obtained on day 0 of AZD1222 vaccination. This clonotype originated in an adult in good health. The chain couples TRBV7-2 to TRBJ2-2; unclear D gene. The CDR3 loop reads CASSLGWGNTGELFF. CDR3 nucleotides: TGTGCCAGCAGCCTAGGTTGGGGGAACACCGGGGAGCTGTTTTTT.